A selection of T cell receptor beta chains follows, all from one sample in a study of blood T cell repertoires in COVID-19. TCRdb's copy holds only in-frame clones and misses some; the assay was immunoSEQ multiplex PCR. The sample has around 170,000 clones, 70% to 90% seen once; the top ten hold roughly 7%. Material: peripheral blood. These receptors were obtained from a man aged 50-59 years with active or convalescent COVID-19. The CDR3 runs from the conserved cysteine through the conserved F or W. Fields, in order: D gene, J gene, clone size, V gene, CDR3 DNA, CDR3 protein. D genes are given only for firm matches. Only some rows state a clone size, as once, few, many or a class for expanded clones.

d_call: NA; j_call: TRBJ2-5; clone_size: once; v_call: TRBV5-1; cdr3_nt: TGCGCCAGCAGCTTGACCAGTACCCAAGAGACCCAGTACTTC; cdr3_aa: CASSLTSTQETQYF
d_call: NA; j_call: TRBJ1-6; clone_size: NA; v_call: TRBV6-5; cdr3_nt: TGTGCCAGCAGATACCCAGGGTCCCATTCACCCCTCCACTTT; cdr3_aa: CASRYPGSHSPLHF
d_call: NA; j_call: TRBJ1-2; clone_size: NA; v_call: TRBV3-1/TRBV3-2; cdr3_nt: TGTGCCAGCAGCCCGGAAGACAGAGGCGGCTACACCTTC; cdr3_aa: CASSPEDRGGYTF
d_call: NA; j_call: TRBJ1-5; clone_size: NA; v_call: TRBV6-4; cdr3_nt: TGTGCCAGCAGTCGCGGGGGAAATCAGCCCCAGCATTTT; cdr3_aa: CASSRGGNQPQHF
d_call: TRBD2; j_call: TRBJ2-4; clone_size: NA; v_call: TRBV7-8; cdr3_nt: TGTGCCAGCAGCCAACGTACTAGCGGGGGGGTATGGGCGGAGAACATTCAGTACTTC; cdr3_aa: CASSQRTSGGVWAENIQYF
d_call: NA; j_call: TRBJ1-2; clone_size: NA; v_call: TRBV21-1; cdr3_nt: TGTGCCAGCAGCAAAGTAAATGGCTACACCTTC; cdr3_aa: CASSKVNGYTF
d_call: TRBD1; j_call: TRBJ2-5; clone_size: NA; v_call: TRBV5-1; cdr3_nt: TGCGCCAGCAGCTTGGCCGGACAGGGGACGGAGACCCAGTACTTC; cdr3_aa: CASSLAGQGTETQYF
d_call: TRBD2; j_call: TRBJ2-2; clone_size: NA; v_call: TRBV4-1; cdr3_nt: TGCGCCAGCAGCCAAGTAGCCCAGCGGGAAGACACCGGGGAGCTGTTTTTT; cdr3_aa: CASSQVAQREDTGELFF
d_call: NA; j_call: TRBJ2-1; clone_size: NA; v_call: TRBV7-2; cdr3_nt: TGTGCCAGCAGACTAATCGGGGTTTATGAGCAGTTCTTC; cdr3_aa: CASRLIGVYEQFF
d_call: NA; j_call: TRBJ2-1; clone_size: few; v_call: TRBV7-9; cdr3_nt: TGTGCCAGCAGCCCTCAGGGAAGCTCCTACAATGAGCAGTTCTTC; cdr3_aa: CASSPQGSSYNEQFF
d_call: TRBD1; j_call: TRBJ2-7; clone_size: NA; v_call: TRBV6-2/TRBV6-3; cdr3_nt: TGTGCCAGCAGTCAAAACAGGGGGGCAGCCTACGAGCAGTACTTC; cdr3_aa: CASSQNRGAAYEQYF
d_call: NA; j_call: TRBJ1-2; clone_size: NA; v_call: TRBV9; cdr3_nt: TGTGCCAGCAGCGTAGAGGGCAGGGTGAAATATGGCTACACCTTC; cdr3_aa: CASSVEGRVKYGYTF
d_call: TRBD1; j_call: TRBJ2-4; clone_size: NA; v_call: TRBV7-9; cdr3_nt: TGTGCCAGCAGCTTAGAGCGACAGGGCCAAAACATTCAGTACTTC; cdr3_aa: CASSLERQGQNIQYF
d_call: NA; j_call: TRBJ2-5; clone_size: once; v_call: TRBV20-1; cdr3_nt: TGCAGTGCGTGGACTAAAGAGACCCAGTACTTC; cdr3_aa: CSAWTKETQYF
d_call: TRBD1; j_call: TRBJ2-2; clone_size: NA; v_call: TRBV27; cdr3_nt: TGTGCCAGCAGTTTCCACCGGACAGGGGCCACCGGGGAGCTGTTTTTT; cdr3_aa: CASSFHRTGATGELFF
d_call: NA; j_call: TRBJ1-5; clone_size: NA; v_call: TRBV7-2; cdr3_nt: TGTGCCAGCAGCTTAGGGGGGGATCAGCCCCAGCATTTT; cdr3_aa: CASSLGGDQPQHF
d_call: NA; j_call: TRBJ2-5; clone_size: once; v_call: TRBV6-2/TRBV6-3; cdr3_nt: TGTGCCAGCAGTTACGGGACTTCAACACCTTTCCAAGAGACCCAGTACTTC; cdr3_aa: CASSYGTSTPFQETQYF
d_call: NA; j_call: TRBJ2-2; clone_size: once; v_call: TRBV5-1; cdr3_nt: TGCGCCAGCAGCTTGGGACTGGGAGACACCGGGGAGCTGTTTTTT; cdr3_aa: CASSLGLGDTGELFF
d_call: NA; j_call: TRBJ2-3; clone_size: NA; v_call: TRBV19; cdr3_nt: TGTGCCAGTAGTCTCGATCGGGGGGCCCGGGATACGCAGTATTTT; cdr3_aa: CASSLDRGARDTQYF
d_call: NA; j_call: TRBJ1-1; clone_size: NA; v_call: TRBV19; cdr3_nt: TGTGCCAGTAGTATAGGAGGAGGCCGATCATTAGGGGCTTTCTTT; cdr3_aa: CASSIGGGRSLGAFF
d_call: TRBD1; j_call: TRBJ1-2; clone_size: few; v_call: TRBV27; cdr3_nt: TGTGCCAGCAGTTTATCAGGACAGGCTGGCTACACCTTC; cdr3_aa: CASSLSGQAGYTF
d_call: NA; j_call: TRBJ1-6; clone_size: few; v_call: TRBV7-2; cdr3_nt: TGTGCCAGCAGCCAAGACAGTTCTAATTCACCCCTCCACTTT; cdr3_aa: CASSQDSSNSPLHF
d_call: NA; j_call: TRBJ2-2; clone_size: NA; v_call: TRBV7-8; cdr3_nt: TGTGCCAGCAGCCTTTACGGGGCCGGGGAGCTGTTTTTT; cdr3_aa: CASSLYGAGELFF
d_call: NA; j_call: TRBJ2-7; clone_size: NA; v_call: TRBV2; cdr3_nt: TGTGCCAGCAGAGCCTTGGACGAGCAGTACTTC; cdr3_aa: CASRALDEQYF
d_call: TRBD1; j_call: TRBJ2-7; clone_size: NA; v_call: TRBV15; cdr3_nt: TGTGCCACCAGCAGAGATTTCCGGGACAGCTACGTTGAGCAGTACTTC; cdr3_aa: CATSRDFRDSYVEQYF
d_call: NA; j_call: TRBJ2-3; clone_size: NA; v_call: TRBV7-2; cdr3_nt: TGTGCCAGCAGCTTAGCGGGCAGGCTGACAGATACGCAGTATTTT; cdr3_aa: CASSLAGRLTDTQYF
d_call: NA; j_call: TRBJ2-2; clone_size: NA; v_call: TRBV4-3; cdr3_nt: TGCGCCAGCAGCCAAGAACCTACAGGGAGTATCACCGGGGAGCTGTTTTTT; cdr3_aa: CASSQEPTGSITGELFF
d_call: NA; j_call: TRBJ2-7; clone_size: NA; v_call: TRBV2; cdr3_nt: TGTGCCAGCAGTGAACAACTAGCCCTAACCTACGAGCAGTACTTC; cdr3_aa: CASSEQLALTYEQYF
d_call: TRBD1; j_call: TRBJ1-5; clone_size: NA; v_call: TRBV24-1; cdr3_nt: TGTGCCACCAGTGGCCCGGACAGGGGGTTCAATCAGCCCCAGCATTTT; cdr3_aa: CATSGPDRGFNQPQHF
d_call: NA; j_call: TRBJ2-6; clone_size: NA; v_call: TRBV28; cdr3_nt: TGTGCCAGCAGTCCACAGTACTCACCCTTCTCTGGGGCCAACGTCCTGACTTTC; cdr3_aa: CASSPQYSPFSGANVLTF
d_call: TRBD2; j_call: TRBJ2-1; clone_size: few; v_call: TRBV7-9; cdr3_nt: TGTGCCAGCAGCTTAGATCCAGCGGGGTACAATGAGCAGTTCTTC; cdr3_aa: CASSLDPAGYNEQFF
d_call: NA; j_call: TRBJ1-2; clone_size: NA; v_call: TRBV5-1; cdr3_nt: TGCGCCAGCAGTGAATCCAGGGTAGGCGGCTACACCTTC; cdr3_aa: CASSESRVGGYTF
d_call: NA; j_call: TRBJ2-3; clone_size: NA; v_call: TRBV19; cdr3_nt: TGTGCCAGTACGTCCCGGCGGGAAGGCACAGATACGCAGTATTTT; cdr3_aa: CASTSRREGTDTQYF
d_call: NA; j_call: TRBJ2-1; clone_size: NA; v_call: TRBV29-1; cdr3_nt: TGCAGCGCCCCGGCCAGGGTACTCAATGAGCAGTTCTTC; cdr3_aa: CSAPARVLNEQFF
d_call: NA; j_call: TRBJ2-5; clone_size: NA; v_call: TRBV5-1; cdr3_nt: TGCGCCAGCAGCTTGGAGGGCAGGGGAGAGACCCAGTACTTC; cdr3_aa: CASSLEGRGETQYF
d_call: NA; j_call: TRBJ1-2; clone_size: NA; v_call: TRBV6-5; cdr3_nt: TGTGCCAGCAAAGAGTCCGGTGGCTACACCTTC; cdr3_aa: CASKESGGYTF
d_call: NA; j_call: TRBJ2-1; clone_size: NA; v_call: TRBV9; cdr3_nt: TGTGCCAGCAGCGTAGCAAGGAGTCCCCCCGGGGAGCAGTTCTTC; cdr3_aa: CASSVARSPPGEQFF
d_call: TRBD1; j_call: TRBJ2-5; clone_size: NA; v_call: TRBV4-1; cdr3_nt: TGCGCCAGCAGCCAAGGGGACAGGCGGCGGGAGACCCAGTACTTC; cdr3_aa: CASSQGDRRRETQYF